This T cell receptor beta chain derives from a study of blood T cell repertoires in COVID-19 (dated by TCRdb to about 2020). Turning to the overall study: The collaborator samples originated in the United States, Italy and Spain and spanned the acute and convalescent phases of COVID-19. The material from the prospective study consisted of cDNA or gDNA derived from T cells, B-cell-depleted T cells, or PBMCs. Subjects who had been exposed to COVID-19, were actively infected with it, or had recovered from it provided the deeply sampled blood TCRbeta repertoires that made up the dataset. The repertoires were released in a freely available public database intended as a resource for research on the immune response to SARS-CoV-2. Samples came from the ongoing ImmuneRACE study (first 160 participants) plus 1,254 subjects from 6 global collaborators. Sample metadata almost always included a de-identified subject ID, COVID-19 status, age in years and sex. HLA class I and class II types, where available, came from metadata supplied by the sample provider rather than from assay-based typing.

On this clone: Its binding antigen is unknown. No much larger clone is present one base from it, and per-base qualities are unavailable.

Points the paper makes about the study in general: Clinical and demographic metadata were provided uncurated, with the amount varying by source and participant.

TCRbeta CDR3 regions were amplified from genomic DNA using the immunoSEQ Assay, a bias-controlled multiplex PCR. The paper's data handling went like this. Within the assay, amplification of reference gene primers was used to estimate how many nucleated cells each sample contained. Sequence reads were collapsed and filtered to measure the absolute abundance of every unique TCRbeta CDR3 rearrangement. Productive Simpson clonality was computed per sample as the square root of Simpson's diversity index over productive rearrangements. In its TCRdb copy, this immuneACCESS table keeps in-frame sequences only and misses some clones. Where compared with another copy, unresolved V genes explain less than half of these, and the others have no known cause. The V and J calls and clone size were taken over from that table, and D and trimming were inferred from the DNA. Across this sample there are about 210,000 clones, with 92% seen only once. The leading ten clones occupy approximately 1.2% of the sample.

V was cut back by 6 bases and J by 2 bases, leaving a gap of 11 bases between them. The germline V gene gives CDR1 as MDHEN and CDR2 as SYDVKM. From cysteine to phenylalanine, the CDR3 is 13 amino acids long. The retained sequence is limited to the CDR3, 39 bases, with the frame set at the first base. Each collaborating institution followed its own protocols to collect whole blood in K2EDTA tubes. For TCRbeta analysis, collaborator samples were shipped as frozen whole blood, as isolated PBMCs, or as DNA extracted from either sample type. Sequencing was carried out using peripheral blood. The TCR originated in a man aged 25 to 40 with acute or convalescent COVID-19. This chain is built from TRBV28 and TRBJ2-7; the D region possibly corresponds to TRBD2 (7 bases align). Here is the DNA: TGTGCCAGCAGATCGGGGGGCGCCTACGAGCAGTACTTC. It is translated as CASRSGGAYEQYF.